This T cell receptor beta chain was sequenced during a study of blood T cell repertoires in COVID-19. About the study: Collection of acute and convalescent COVID-19 samples took place in the United States, Italy and Spain. In each case, the material was cDNA or gDNA derived from T cells, B-cell-depleted T cells, or PBMCs.

As originally analysed: The authors estimated nucleated cell counts from reference gene primer amplification. TCRdb keeps only in-frame clones here, not all; method: immunoSEQ multiplex PCR. From that table come the V and J calls and clone size; the DNA was used to work out D and trimming. The table has a few hundred thousand clones, 83% seen once. Losses at the gene ends were 5 bases for V and 4 bases for J; bases not matched to a gene: 7. CDR3 length: 15 amino acids. The V gene's germline CDR1 is MGHRA and CDR2 YSYEKL. The clonotype comes from a woman in her 50s with acute or convalescent COVID-19. The V and J genes are TRBV4-1 and TRBJ2-1; TRBD1 matches at 8 bases. The sequenced sample was peripheral blood. As DNA, the CDR3 is TGCGCCAGCAGCTCAATAGGACAGGGTTACAATGAGCAGTTCTTC. Its translation is CASSSIGQGYNEQFF.